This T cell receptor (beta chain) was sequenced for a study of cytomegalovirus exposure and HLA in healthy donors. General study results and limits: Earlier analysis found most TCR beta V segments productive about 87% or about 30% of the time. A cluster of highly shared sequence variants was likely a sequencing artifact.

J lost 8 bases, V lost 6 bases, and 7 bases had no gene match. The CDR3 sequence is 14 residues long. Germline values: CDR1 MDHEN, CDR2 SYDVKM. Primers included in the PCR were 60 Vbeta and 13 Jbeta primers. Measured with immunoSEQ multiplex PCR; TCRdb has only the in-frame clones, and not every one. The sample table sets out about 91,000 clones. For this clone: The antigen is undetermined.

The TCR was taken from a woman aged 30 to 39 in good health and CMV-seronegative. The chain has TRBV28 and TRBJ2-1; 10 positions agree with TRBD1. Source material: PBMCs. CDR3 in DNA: TGTGCCAGCAGACCCGACAGGGGGCGCGATGAGCAGTTCTTC. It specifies CASRPDRGRDEQFF.